These 16 T cell receptor beta chains were sequenced from one sample in a study of blood T cell repertoires in COVID-19. This table comes from immunoSEQ multiplex PCR, and its TCRdb copy is limited to in-frame clones, with some not included. The table includes about 150,000 clones, around 84% detected once. The material sequenced was peripheral blood. The receptors shown here come from an elderly man with acute or convalescent COVID-19.

This chain connects TRBV27 to TRBJ1-1, with D tentatively TRBD1 (5 bases). With 0 bases removed from V and 2 bases from J, the gap between germline ends came to 13 bases. This CDR3 spans 16 amino acids. CDR1 is MNHEY and CDR2 is SMNVEV in the germline V gene (reference sequence). In DNA, the CDR3 is TGTGCCAGCAGTTTATCCAGGGCCTGGGGAAACACTGAAGCTTTCTTT. Its protein product is CASSLSRAWGNTEAFF.

This chain uses TRBV5-1 with TRBJ2-5, with D possibly TRBD2 on 5 matching bases. CDR3 length: 15 residues. Germline loops: CDR1 SGHRS, CDR2 YFSETQ. Trimming took off 5 bases at V and 4 bases at J, with 18 bases between the two ends. The DNA of the CDR3 is TGCGCCAGCAGTAAGACGGGCGGGCAGGTAGAGACCCAGTACTTC. It is translated as CASSKTGGQVETQYF. The variable domain in full, with the rest retrieved from reference TRBV5-1 and TRBJ2-5, is KAGVTQTPRYLIKTRGQQVTLSCSPISGHRSVSWYQQTPGQGLQFLFEYFSETQRNKGNFPGRFSGRQFSNSRSEMNVSTLELGDSALYLCASSKTGGQVETQYFGPGTRLLVL.

The V gene is TRBV28, the J gene TRBJ2-5; 9 positions agree with TRBD2. Per the germline V gene, CDR1 is MDHEN and CDR2 is SYDVKM. The CDR3 has 15 amino acids. The junction had 8 bases not matched to a gene; V was cut back by 4 bases and J by 5 bases. DNA of the CDR3: TGTGCCAGCAGTTCCGGGACTAGCCAGTTGGAGACCCAGTACTTC. Translation: CASSSGTSQLETQYF.

The rearrangement joins TRBV5-1 to TRBJ1-1, with 8 bases identical to TRBD1. J was trimmed by 4 bases and V by 0 bases; bases with no gene match: 5. The CDR3 contains 15 residues. Germline-derived CDR1 and CDR2 are SGHRS and YFSETQ. CDR3 sequence (DNA): TGCGCCAGCAGCTTGGATGGCAGGGGGCCCACTGAAGCTTTCTTT. It encodes CASSLDGRGPTEAFF.

The V call is TRBV11-2, the J call TRBJ2-2; maybe TRBD2 (6 bases). The CDR3 is made up of 17 amino acids. Trimming removed 3 bases from V and 5 bases from J, with 19 bases in between. Germline CDR1 is SGHAT and CDR2 is FQNNGV. This CDR3 is CASSFSARGPRTGELFF. The CDR3, as DNA: TGTGCCAGCAGCTTTTCAGCGCGGGGACCGAGGACCGGGGAGCTGTTTTTT.

The chain carries TRBV5-4 and TRBJ1-2, with 10 bases that match TRBD1. Germline CDR1 reads SGHNT; CDR2 reads YYREEE (reference sequence). V dropped 6 bases and J dropped 8; count of bases not matched to a gene: 19. This CDR3 comprises 17 residues. Here the CDR3 reads CASKETGQGMNLGGYTF. In DNA form, the CDR3 reads TGTGCCAGCAAAGAAACGGGACAGGGGATGAATCTTGGCGGCTACACCTTC.

The chain recombines TRBV28 with TRBJ2-7, with 9 bases fitting TRBD1. The ends lost 6 bases at V and 6 bases at J; junction bases unmatched: 3. The CDR3 extends over 12 amino acids. Germline CDR1 and CDR2: MDHEN and SYDVKM. CDR3 protein: CASRSTGGEQYV. CDR3 nucleotides: TGTGCCAGCAGGTCGACAGGGGGCGAGCAGTACGTC.

The V gene is TRBV5-1, the J gene TRBJ2-3; TRBD2 agrees at 7 bases. Germline V gene sequence: CDR1 SGHRS, CDR2 YFSETQ. Losses at the gene ends were 7 bases for V and 2 bases for J; bases not matched to a gene: 7. The CDR3 totals 14 residues. This CDR3 is CASGASGYTDTQYF. DNA of the CDR3: TGCGCCAGCGGGGCTAGCGGATACACAGATACGCAGTATTTT.

This chain links TRBV6-2 or TRBV6-3 with TRBJ2-4, with TRBD2 identical over 14 bases. CDR3 length equals 19 residues. V was clipped by 5 bases and J by 0 bases; unmatched bases: 9. Germline V gene sequence: CDR1 MNHEY, CDR2 SVGEGT. In nucleotides, the CDR3 is TGTGCCAGCAGTGACGGACTAGCGGGGGGATTGCTAGCCAAAAACATTCAGTACTTC. It encodes CASSDGLAGGLLAKNIQYF.

The rearrangement joins TRBV3-1 (or the pseudogene TRBV3-2) to TRBJ2-4; 8 positions agree with TRBD1. V lost 3 bases to trimming and J lost 12 bases; unmatched junction nucleotides: 4. Germline V gene lookup returns CDR1 LGHDT and CDR2 YNNKEL (reference sequence). This CDR3 region has 12 residues. The CDR3 DNA is TGTGCCAGCAGCCAGGAACAGGGGGGTCAGTACTTC. Translated, it gives CASSQEQGGQYF.

The rearrangement uses TRBV5-1 and TRBJ2-4, with TRBD2 as a possible D gene (5 bases). Germline CDR1 reads SGHRS; CDR2 reads YFSETQ. Trimming took off 0 bases at V and 8 bases at J, with 9 bases between the two ends. This CDR3 is 13 amino acids long. The CDR3 region has the DNA TGCGCCAGCAGCTTGGGGGCCGGGGACATTCAGTACTTC. The encoded protein is CASSLGAGDIQYF.

CDR3 amino acids: CASRGPGGANTGELFF. The DNA for the CDR3 is TGCGCCAGCAGGGGCCCCGGGGGGGCGAACACCGGGGAGCTGTTTTTT. The chain recombines TRBV10-2 with TRBJ2-2; TRBD2 aligns across 8 bases. The CDR3 runs to 16 residues. V was pared by 6 bases and J by 0 bases, with 6 bases of the junction left unmatched. Germline CDR1 WSHSY, CDR2 SAAADI.

This chain uses TRBV13 with TRBJ2-1, with TRBD1 matching 7 bases. The CDR3 has 16 residues. V dropped 3 bases and J dropped 0; count of bases not matched to a gene: 5. Germline assignment: CDR1 PRHDT and CDR2 FYEKMQ (reference sequence). The CDR3 region is CASSLRGLSSYNEQFF. DNA for the CDR3: TGTGCCAGCAGCTTGAGGGGGCTTAGCTCCTACAATGAGCAGTTCTTC.

The chain joins TRBV6-5 to TRBJ1-2; tentatively, D is TRBD1 (6 bases). The CDR3 extends over 12 amino acids. The V and J ends lost 6 bases and 7 bases respectively, with 12 bases between them. Germline loops: CDR1 MNHEY, CDR2 SVGAGI. Here the CDR3 reads CASSLDRTGYTF. The CDR3 DNA is TGTGCCAGCAGCCTCGACAGGACTGGCTACACCTTC.

This chain joins TRBV11-2 and TRBJ1-1; possibly TRBD1 for D (5 bases). CDR1 and CDR2 (germline): SGHAT, FQNNGV. V was clipped by 0 bases and J by 9 bases, with 8 bases between them. This CDR3 contains 12 residues. CDR3 DNA sequence: TGTGCCAGCAGCTTAGAGGTGGGGCAAGCTTTCTTT. This encodes CASSLEVGQAFF.

The V gene is TRBV3-1 (or the pseudogene TRBV3-2), the J gene TRBJ1-2; D perhaps matches TRBD1 (6 bases). Trimming stripped 6 bases from V and 0 bases from J, with 11 bases between. In germline, CDR1 is LGHDT, CDR2 YNNKEL (reference sequence). CDR3 length: 14 residues. DNA of the CDR3: TGTGCCAGCAGTCAGACAGGAACTAACTATGGCTACACCTTC. Amino acids: CASSQTGTNYGYTF.